Described below is a single T cell receptor (beta chain) sequence and its context. The antigen is undetermined. Being one base from a much bigger clone, this may be a read error. These data belong to a study of regulatory T cells in long-lasting Graves disease. Study-wide findings and caveats: For persistent Graves' patients, TCR diversity was lower than for newly diagnosed ones.

The sample's time point: newly diagnosed GD, antithyroid drugs for less than 3 months. Extracted PBMC RNA gave rise to the TCR library. Library construction for TCR beta used iRepertoire HTBI primers and Arm-PCR of CDR3 regions. TCRdb reprocessed the multiplex PCR reads via MiXCR and lists one record per CDR3 protein. Of 400,000 to 500,000 distinct CDR3 sequences detected, about 17% appear once; the ten largest clones hold approximately 11%. Germline V gene sequence: CDR1 KGHSH, CDR2 LQKENI. The V and J ends lost 0 bases and 8 bases, in that order; junction bases with no gene match: 7. The CDR3 totals 15 residues. The sample was also reused in another study, on T cells in Graves' hyperthyroidism and ophthalmopathy. That source reports: The definition of stable Graves' hyperthyroidism was no ophthalmopathy progression within 18 months. Together with thyroid ultrasound, orbital computed tomography, serum thyroxine and TRAb, clinical symptoms were used for diagnoses. The blood repertoire included most of the expanded thyroid clonotypes above 0.001.

The TCR originated in a woman under 40 with Graves disease. The chain couples TRBV18 to TRBJ2-1; 7 bases match TRBD2. Sequencing used peripheral blood mononuclear cells (PBMCs), obtained at new diagnosis, from a patient treated with antithyroid drugs. This CDR3 is CASSPPRTSVYEQFF. CDR3 in DNA: TGTGCCAGCTCACCACCCCGGACTAGTGTCTATGAGCAGTTCTTC.